A selection of T cell receptor beta chains follows, all from one sample in a study of coeliac disease. Produced via immunoSEQ multiplex PCR; TCRdb's table is partial and in-frame only. The table lists about 3,300 clones, around half of them singletons. Sequencing input: intraepithelial lymphocytes from the gut. The receptors were sampled from an older woman with celiac disease. CDR3s include the opening cysteine and the closing phenylalanine or tryptophan. A D gene is named only where the DNA matches it firmly. Only some rows state a clone size, as once, few, many or a class for expanded clones.

j_call	v_call	d_call	clone_size	cdr3_aa	cdr3_nt
TRBJ2-5	TRBV11-2	TRBD2	NA	CASSQTGLAGGAKETQYF	TGTGCCAGCAGCCAAACCGGACTAGCGGGGGGGGCGAAAGAGACCCAGTACTTC
TRBJ2-1	TRBV5-8	TRBD2	NA	CASSLLMSGGAYEQFF	TGTGCCAGCAGCTTGCTGATGAGCGGGGGGGCGTATGAGCAGTTCTTC
TRBJ1-5	TRBV5-8	NA	NA	CASKAGHSNQPQHF	TGTGCCAGCAAGGCAGGGCATAGCAATCAGCCCCAGCATTTT
TRBJ1-2	TRBV2	TRBD1	few	CASMLDRRQGGYTF	TGTGCCAGCATGCTAGACAGGCGACAGGGCGGCTACACCTTC
TRBJ2-1	TRBV15	NA	NA	CATSRRHRVIYNEQFF	TGTGCCACCAGCAGACGACACAGGGTCATTTACAATGAGCAGTTCTTC
TRBJ1-5	TRBV7-9	NA	NA	CASSLGSLGAPQHF	TGTGCCAGCAGCTTAGGGTCCTTGGGGGCGCCCCAGCATTTT
TRBJ2-5	TRBV6-5	TRBD1	NA	CASSTGTGVWETQYF	TGTGCCAGCAGCACCGGGACAGGGGTCTGGGAGACCCAGTACTTC
TRBJ1-2	TRBV15	TRBD1	NA	CATSTDRGYGYTF	TGTGCCACCAGCACAGACAGGGGCTATGGCTACACCTTC
TRBJ1-2	TRBV7-2	NA	NA	CASSSSPGPNYGYTF	TGTGCCAGCAGCTCATCTCCGGGTCCTAACTATGGCTACACCTTC
TRBJ1-1	TRBV6-5	NA	once	CASSRGGANTEAFF	TGTGCCAGCAGTCGCGGGGGGGCAAATACTGAAGCTTTCTTT
TRBJ1-5	TRBV5-5	NA	few	CASSPEGRDTFSNQPQHF	TGTGCCAGCAGCCCCGAGGGTAGGGATACCTTTAGCAATCAGCCCCAGCATTTT
TRBJ1-4	TRBV28	NA	NA	CASKLRRANEKLFF	TGTGCCAGCAAATTACGGCGGGCTAATGAAAAACTGTTTTTT
TRBJ2-3	TRBV10-3	TRBD2	NA	CAVTRDYISDTQYF	TGTGCCGTCACCCGGGACTATATATCAGATACGCAGTATTTT
TRBJ2-1	TRBV27	NA	medium-sized	CASSSRLDTYNEQFF	TGTGCCAGCAGTTCAAGACTAGATACCTACAATGAGCAGTTCTTC
TRBJ2-1	TRBV6-1	NA	NA	CASSGSFVGASYNEQFF	TGTGCCAGCAGTGGAAGCTTTGTGGGGGCTTCCTACAATGAGCAGTTCTTC
TRBJ1-6	TRBV30	NA	few	CAWTTVGGQGYSPLHF	TGTGCCTGGACAACCGTTGGGGGCCAGGGATATTCACCCCTCCACTTT
TRBJ2-5	TRBV4-1	NA	NA	CASSQDSDQETQYF	TGCGCCAGCAGCCAAGATTCAGACCAAGAGACCCAGTACTTC
TRBJ1-2	TRBV7-2	NA	NA	CASSPADYGYTF	TGTGCCAGCAGCCCGGCGGATTATGGCTACACCTTC
TRBJ1-3	TRBV18	TRBD1	NA	CASSPLQGAGNTIYF	TGTGCCAGCTCACCACTACAGGGGGCTGGAAACACCATATATTTT
TRBJ2-1	TRBV19	TRBD1	NA	CASSILEGTGPNEQFF	TGTGCCAGTAGTATTTTGGAAGGGACAGGTCCCAATGAGCAGTTCTTC
TRBJ1-3	TRBV7-9	NA	NA	CASQNRDYSGNTIYF	TGTGCCAGCCAAAACAGGGATTACTCTGGAAACACCATATATTTT
TRBJ2-2	TRBV6-5	TRBD2	NA	CASSYGGGNTGELFF	TGTGCCAGCAGTTACGGCGGGGGGAACACCGGGGAGCTGTTTTTT
TRBJ2-1	TRBV28	NA	large	CATYGSSYNEQFF	TGTGCCACGTACGGTAGCTCCTACAATGAGCAGTTCTTC
TRBJ2-1	TRBV6-4	NA	few	CASSDTSTYYNEQFF	TGTGCCAGCAGTGACACGTCGACTTACTACAATGAGCAGTTCTTC
TRBJ2-7	TRBV15	TRBD1	NA	CATSSRTGPYEQYF	TGTGCCACCAGCAGTCGGACAGGACCCTACGAGCAGTACTTC
TRBJ1-4	TRBV5-4	TRBD1	NA	CASSGGQDEKLFF	TGTGCCAGCAGCGGGGGACAGGATGAAAAACTGTTTTTT
TRBJ2-1	TRBV11-2	TRBD1	NA	CASSPPGGPSYNEQFF	TGTGCCAGCAGCCCCCCAGGGGGCCCCTCCTACAATGAGCAGTTCTTC
TRBJ1-1	TRBV16	TRBD1	NA	CASSQFVRTGGFEAFF	TGTGCCAGCAGCCAATTTGTCCGGACAGGGGGATTTGAAGCTTTCTTT
TRBJ2-1	TRBV5-6	TRBD2	medium-sized	CASSLAKAGGPDEQFF	TGTGCCAGCAGCTTGGCCAAAGCGGGGGGGCCTGATGAGCAGTTCTTC
TRBJ1-4	TRBV19	NA	NA	CAISPGGMDNEKLFF	TGTGCCATCTCTCCCGGGGGAATGGATAATGAAAAACTGTTTTTT
TRBJ2-1	TRBV9	NA	NA	CASSVASPTYNEQFF	TGTGCCAGCAGCGTAGCTAGCCCGACCTACAATGAGCAGTTCTTC
TRBJ1-4	TRBV5-4	NA	NA	CASSLVGGYEKLFF	TGCGCCAGCAGCCTCGTGGGAGGATATGAAAAACTGTTTTTT
TRBJ2-1	TRBV4-2	TRBD2	large	CASSQELAREQFF	TGTGCCAGCAGCCAGGAACTAGCGAGGGAGCAGTTCTTC
TRBJ1-1	TRBV19	NA	few	CAISRVIGTEAFF	TGTGCCATTTCCAGGGTCATCGGCACTGAAGCTTTCTTT
TRBJ1-2	TRBV7-2	TRBD1	medium-sized	CASSSTGQLSYGYTF	TGTGCCAGCAGCTCAACGGGACAGCTGTCCTATGGCTACACCTTC
TRBJ2-1	TRBV27	NA	NA	CASSFPAGRSYNEQFF	TGTGCCAGCAGTTTCCCCGCAGGGCGCAGCTACAATGAGCAGTTCTTC
TRBJ2-7	TRBV27	NA	NA	CASSQGLSGQYF	TGTGCCAGCAGTCAGGGGTTGTCGGGGCAGTACTTC
TRBJ2-5	TRBV9	NA	NA	CASSVGTNQETQYF	TGTGCCAGCAGCGTAGGGACTAACCAAGAGACCCAGTACTTC
TRBJ1-4	TRBV6-5	TRBD1	large	CASSTGGAFGEKLFF	TGTGCCAGCAGTACAGGGGGCGCTTTTGGTGAAAAACTGTTTTTT
TRBJ2-5	TRBV5-6	NA	NA	CASSKGQFPGTQYF	TGTGCCAGCAGCAAAGGACAGTTCCCCGGGACCCAGTACTTC
TRBJ1-1	TRBV19	TRBD1	NA	CASSTTGDTEAFF	TGTGCCAGTAGTACAACAGGGGACACTGAAGCTTTCTTT
TRBJ1-1	TRBV29-1	NA	NA	CSGHMNTEAFF	TGCAGCGGACACATGAACACTGAAGCTTTCTTT
TRBJ2-1	TRBV2	TRBD1	NA	CASSGDRAYNEQFF	TGTGCCAGCAGTGGGGACAGGGCATACAATGAGCAGTTCTTC
TRBJ2-2	TRBV18	TRBD1	few	CASSTDRAKPGELFF	TGTGCCAGCTCAACGGACAGGGCGAAACCCGGGGAGCTGTTTTTT
TRBJ2-2	TRBV9	TRBD2	NA	CASSAGGTSLTGELFF	TGTGCCAGCAGCGCAGGGGGGACTAGCCTTACCGGGGAGCTGTTTTTT
TRBJ2-5	TRBV2	NA	NA	CASSLTGTGVKETQYF	TGTGCCAGCAGTTTAACCGGGACGGGGGTCAAAGAGACCCAGTACTTC
TRBJ2-5	TRBV4-2	TRBD2	NA	CASSQRTSGGEVETQYF	TGTGCCAGCAGCCAGAGGACTAGCGGGGGGGAGGTAGAGACCCAGTACTTC
TRBJ1-1	TRBV9	NA	few	CASRDRRGNTEAFF	TGTGCCAGCAGAGACAGGCGAGGGAACACTGAAGCTTTCTTT
TRBJ2-7	TRBV11-2	NA	few	CASSLGIRGYEQYF	TGTGCCAGCAGCTTAGGCATTAGGGGCTACGAGCAGTACTTC
TRBJ2-2	TRBV29-1	NA	NA	CSVEGSRDGELFF	TGCAGCGTTGAAGGGTCCAGGGACGGGGAGCTGTTTTTT
TRBJ2-7	TRBV6-1	NA	NA	CASGQASGYEQYF	TGTGCCAGCGGGCAGGCCTCCGGTTACGAGCAGTACTTC
TRBJ1-3	TRBV4-3	NA	few	CASSQDFSGSGNTIYF	TGCGCCAGCAGCCAAGATTTTAGCGGCTCTGGAAACACCATATATTTT
TRBJ2-7	TRBV4-1	TRBD1	medium-sized	CASSQGQGGLFYEQYF	TGCGCCAGCAGCCAAGGACAGGGGGGATTGTTCTACGAGCAGTACTTC